This entry lists 22 T cell receptor beta chains sequenced from one sample in a study of control samples from healthy donors and cancer patients. Only in-frame clones appear in the TCRdb table, and some are missing; sequencing was by immunoSEQ multiplex PCR. The profile shows about 150,000 clones, 80% to 95% of them singletons. The sample was blood. These receptors were collected from a woman aged 40 to 49 in good health.

The rearrangement links TRBV11-3 to TRBJ2-7, with D perhaps TRBD2 (5 bases). The CDR3 consists of 14 residues. Germline V gene data show CDR1 as SGHNT and CDR2 as YENEEA. Deletions cut 5 bases from V and 2 bases from J, with 13 bases between. The chain's CDR3 is CASSHRDQPYEQYF. CDR3 DNA sequence: TGTGCCAGCAGCCACCGGGATCAGCCCTACGAGCAGTACTTC.

This chain joins TRBV28 and TRBJ1-1, with D unclear. CDR1 is MDHEN, CDR2 SYDVKM, per germline. This CDR3 has 14 amino acids. V gave up 9 bases and J gave up 0 bases, with 14 bases separating them. CDR3 sequence: CASTVLAVNTEAFF. The CDR3 nucleotides read TGTGCCAGTACCGTTCTAGCCGTGAACACTGAAGCTTTCTTT.

This chain uses TRBV4-1 with TRBJ1-1; TRBD1 might be the D (5 bases). Trimming stripped 3 bases from V and 1 base from J, with 9 bases between. Germline CDR1 is MGHRA and CDR2 is YSYEKL. This CDR3 has 14 residues. The CDR3 region has the DNA TGCGCCAGCAGCCAGCCCGGGACGAACACTGAAGCTTTCTTT. This translates into CASSQPGTNTEAFF.

This chain connects TRBV28 to TRBJ1-6; 12 nucleotides match TRBD1. After removal of 4 bases from V and 0 bases from J, the junction contained 10 bases not matched to a gene. CDR1 is MDHEN, CDR2 SYDVKM, per germline. The CDR3 length is 20 residues. The CDR3: CASSSSGTGGHSSYNSPLHF. The DNA for the CDR3 is TGTGCCAGCAGTTCATCCGGGACAGGGGGCCATAGCTCCTATAATTCACCCCTCCACTTT.

The chain links TRBV2 to TRBJ2-2, with D possibly TRBD1 on 6 matching bases. Germline V gene lookup returns CDR1 SNHLY and CDR2 FYNNEI. The CDR3 sequence is 14 residues long. V shed 8 bases and J shed 0 bases, with 10 bases lying between them. The CDR3 loop is CASGTNANTGELFF. In DNA, the CDR3 is TGTGCCAGCGGGACAAACGCGAACACCGGGGAGCTGTTTTTT.

This clone appeared a few times. The chain carries TRBV6-2 or TRBV6-3 and TRBJ1-5; 7 bases line up with TRBD1. The CDR3 extends over 14 amino acids. CDR1 is MNHEY and CDR2 is SVGEGT in the germline V gene. Germline trimming cut 4 bases from V and 5 bases from J; bases unmatched to any gene: 5. The CDR3 DNA sequence: TGTGCCAGCAGTTGGATAGGGGGCGATCAGCCCCAGCATTTT. Translating gives CASSWIGGDQPQHF.

The J gene is TRBJ2-7, the V gene TRBV15; TRBD1 might be the D (6 bases). The CDR3 extends over 15 amino acids. V lost 1 base to trimming and J lost 3 bases, with 13 bases between them. Germline V gene lookup returns CDR1 LNHNV and CDR2 YYDKDF (reference sequence). Here the CDR3 DNA reads TGTGCCACCAGCAGAGGCCTCGACAGGAGCTACGAGCAGTACTTC. Its translation: CATSRGLDRSYEQYF.

V and J are TRBV19 and TRBJ2-2, with 7 bases that match TRBD1. From germline, CDR1 is LNHDA and CDR2 SQIVND (reference sequence). The CDR3 extends over 15 amino acids. V shed 6 bases and J 4 bases; nucleotides not matched to a gene: 8. CDR3 residues: CASRGTGTATGELFF. The CDR3 bases are TGTGCCAGTAGGGGGACCGGGACAGCCACCGGGGAGCTGTTTTTT.

The gene calls are TRBV7-9 and TRBJ2-1; unclear D gene. This CDR3 is built from 13 residues. Between the trimmed V and J ends, which lost 5 bases and 4 bases, there was a span of 9 bases. CDR1 and CDR2 (germline): SEHNR, FQNEAQ (reference sequence). The CDR3 loop reads CASSNGRYNEQFF. The DNA for the CDR3 is TGTGCCAGCAGCAATGGACGGTACAATGAGCAGTTCTTC.

V and J are TRBV12-3 or TRBV12-4 and TRBJ1-1; no firm D call. Trimming removed 3 bases from V and 10 bases from J, with 9 bases in between. CDR3 length equals 11 residues. In nucleotides, the CDR3 is TGTGCCAGCAGTTTCGGAACATTAGCTTTCTTT. It yields the protein CASSFGTLAFF.

The chain couples TRBV7-8 to TRBJ2-3; no clear D. Germline assignment: CDR1 SGHVS and CDR2 FQNEAQ. V was pared by 3 bases and J by 4 bases, with 5 bases between. CDR3 size: 12 residues. CDR3 in amino acids: CASSFRPDTQYF. In nucleotides, the CDR3 is TGTGCCAGCAGCTTTAGACCAGATACGCAGTATTTT. The full variable domain, with the rest looked up from reference TRBV7-8 and TRBJ2-3, is GAGVSQSPRYKVAKRGQDVALRCDPISGHVSLFWYQQALGQGPEFLTYFQNEAQLDKSGLPSDRFFAERPEGSVSTLKIQRTQQEDSAVYLCASSFRPDTQYFGPGTRLTVL.

This clone has only one observation. The genes are TRBV5-8 and TRBJ1-2; D may be TRBD1 (5 bases). V was cut by 6 bases and J by 7 bases, with 19 bases left in between. Per germline, CDR1 SGHTS and CDR2 YDEGEE. CDR3 size: 14 residues. CDR3 sequence: CASTPLTDGGGYTF. Written as DNA, the CDR3 is TGTGCCAGCACCCCCCTGACAGACGGGGGTGGCTACACCTTC.

This rearrangement joins TRBV7-8 to TRBJ1-5; 7 nucleotides line up with TRBD1. The CDR3 contains 21 residues. V dropped 1 base and J dropped 0; count of bases not matched to a gene: 18. Germline V lookup: CDR1 SGHVS, CDR2 FQNEAQ. The CDR3 region is CASSLVGQRDRTMYSNQPQHF. CDR3 DNA: TGTGCCAGCAGCTTAGTAGGACAAAGGGACAGAACAATGTATAGCAATCAGCCCCAGCATTTT.

This sequence joins TRBV3-1 (or the pseudogene TRBV3-2) and TRBJ2-7, with 8 bases matching TRBD1. V lost 4 bases to trimming and J lost 4 bases; unmatched junction nucleotides: 9. Germline CDR1 reads LGHDT; CDR2 reads YNNKEL (reference sequence). The CDR3 consists of 15 residues. CDR3 sequence reads: CASSLAGQDIYEQYF. The CDR3 DNA is TGTGCCAGCAGCCTCGCGGGACAGGATATTTACGAGCAGTACTTC.

This chain links TRBV25-1 with TRBJ1-1; maybe TRBD1 (6 bases). This CDR3 is 14 amino acids long. CDR1 MGHDK and CDR2 SYGVNS come from the germline V gene. V lost 4 bases, J lost 7 bases, and 16 bases lay in between. CDR3 protein: CASSGRGNTVEAFF. The CDR3 DNA sequence: TGTGCCAGCAGTGGTAGGGGGAACACTGTTGAAGCTTTCTTT.

V is TRBV11-2 and J is TRBJ2-3; D is perhaps TRBD2 (6 bases). This CDR3 has 17 residues. Germline CDR1 is SGHAT and CDR2 is FQNNGV. The V end lost 1 base, the J end lost 0 bases, and 14 bases lay between the germline ends. Written as DNA, the CDR3 is TGTGCCAGCAGCTTAGTATCTGGCGGGGTCAGCACAGATACGCAGTATTTT. It encodes CASSLVSGGVSTDTQYF.

V gene TRBV6-1 combines with J gene TRBJ2-1; 11 bases agree with TRBD2. The germline gives CDR1 MNHNS, CDR2 SASEGT. This CDR3 comprises 17 residues. The junction had 8 bases not matched to a gene; V was cut back by 3 bases and J by 4 bases. CDR3 sequence (DNA): TGTGCCAGCAGTGAGGGCTTGACTAGCGGGGTATACAATGAGCAGTTCTTC. Its protein product is CASSEGLTSGVYNEQFF.

The chain combines TRBV4-1 with TRBJ1-1; a weak D match, TRBD1 (5 bases). Per the germline V gene, CDR1 is MGHRA and CDR2 is YSYEKL. This CDR3 has 16 residues. The V end was cut by 3 bases, the J end by 4 bases, with 18 bases between. The CDR3 DNA sequence: TGCGCCAGCAGCCACCTTTCGGGGGAGGCGGGCACTGAAGCTTTCTTT. It specifies CASSHLSGEAGTEAFF.

V gene TRBV18 combines with J gene TRBJ1-5; TRBD1 is a possible D gene (5 bases). V lost 2 bases to trimming and J lost 7 bases, with 15 bases between them. The CDR3 is 15 amino acids. Looked up from germline, CDR1 is KGHSH and CDR2 is LQKENI. In nucleotides, the CDR3 is TGTGCCAGCTCACCAGGAGGGAATTCAGGGCAGCCCCAGCATTTT. Translating it yields CASSPGGNSGQPQHF.

CDR3 in amino acids: CASSLPGTSVYNEQFF. The CDR3, as DNA: TGTGCCAGCAGCTTACCGGGGACTAGCGTCTACAATGAGCAGTTCTTC. The chain employs TRBV7-8 and TRBJ2-1; 10 bases align to TRBD2. Germline CDR1 is SGHVS and CDR2 is FQNEAQ. Trimming took 2 bases from V and 3 from J; bases not matched to a gene: 4. This CDR3 comprises 16 residues.

CDR3 in amino acids: CASSPYGLTYGGYTF. CDR3 coding DNA: TGTGCCAGCAGCCCCTACGGGTTAACATATGGTGGCTACACCTTC. The chain is built from TRBV2 and TRBJ1-2; no firm D call. Germline values: CDR1 SNHLY, CDR2 FYNNEI. V was trimmed by 6 bases and J by 7 bases, leaving 21 bases between them. CDR3 size: 15 residues.

The chain has TRBV3-1 (or the pseudogene TRBV3-2) and TRBJ2-3; D call uncertain. Germline lookup yields CDR1 LGHDT and CDR2 YNNKEL (reference sequence). Trimming pared 4 bases from V and 6 bases from J, leaving 11 bases between. The CDR3 loop spans 13 amino acids. This CDR3 reads CASSPPGSDTQYF. CDR3 nucleotides: TGTGCCAGCAGCCCCCCGGGCAGCGATACGCAGTATTTT.